Following are 4 T cell receptor beta chains from one sample sequenced in a study of OX40 agonist ivuxolimab in advanced cancers. Produced via immunoSEQ multiplex PCR; TCRdb's table is partial and in-frame only. The table lists about 73,000 clones, approximately 86% of them singletons. The sequences come from CD4+ or CD8+ T cells sorted from blood, collected in a trial of the OX40 agonist ivuxolimab. The receptors were gathered from an adult with an advanced solid tumor such as melanoma, head and neck, liver or kidney cancer.

The V call is TRBV18, the J call TRBJ1-2, with a possible D match to TRBD1 (6 bases). The CDR3 extends over 13 amino acids. Per germline, CDR1 KGHSH and CDR2 LQKENI. V shed 2 bases and J shed 7 bases, with 11 bases lying between them. CDR3 sequence: CASSPGRGGGYTF. The CDR3 DNA reads TGTGCCAGCTCACCAGGCAGGGGTGGTGGCTACACCTTC.

The chain has TRBV28 and TRBJ2-2, with D perhaps assigned TRBD1 or TRBD2 (5 bases each). The CDR3 totals 16 residues. V lost 3 bases to trimming and J lost 4 bases, with 15 bases between them. Germline V gene lookup returns CDR1 MDHEN and CDR2 SYDVKM. The DNA of the CDR3 is TGTGCCAGCAGTTTCCCGACGGGGCTGAGCACCGGGGAGCTGTTTTTT. It yields the protein CASSFPTGLSTGELFF.

V usage is TRBV29-1 and J usage is TRBJ1-5; 9 nucleotides agree with TRBD1. The CDR3 runs 14 residues. The germline gives CDR1 SQVTM, CDR2 ANQGSEA. The V gene end was trimmed by 4 bases and the J gene end by 4 bases; junction bases not matched to a gene: 5. In DNA, the CDR3 is TGCAGCGTTGCCGGGACAGGGCCTAATCAGCCCCAGCATTTT. This sequence encodes CSVAGTGPNQPQHF.

The sample holds a few counts of this clone. The genes are TRBV19 and TRBJ1-1; 7 bases are a match to TRBD1. CDR1 is LNHDA and CDR2 is SQIVND in the germline V gene (reference sequence). The CDR3 sequence is 13 residues long. The V and J ends lost 4 bases and 6 bases, in that order; junction bases with no gene match: 5. The CDR3, as DNA: TGTGCCAGTAGTAGACAGGGTCGGGCTGAAGCTTTCTTT. Protein sequence: CASSRQGRAEAFF.